The 32 T cell receptor beta chains below come from one sample, sequenced in a study of technical replicates of blood from a few donors. The table came from immunoSEQ multiplex PCR; TCRdb's copy has only in-frame clones and leaves some out. The data hold under 90,000 clones, with roughly 96% observed a single time. Material: T cells isolated from PBMCs. These receptors came from a human donor in good health.

This chain joins TRBV7-8 and TRBJ2-2, with 9 bases matching TRBD1. J lost 6 bases, V lost 8 bases, and 7 bases had no gene match. The CDR3 loop spans 14 amino acids. Germline CDR1 reads SGHVS; CDR2 reads FQNEAQ. CDR3 in DNA: TGTGCCAGCGGGACAGGGCCCAACGCCGGGGAGCTGTTTTTT. It yields the protein CASGTGPNAGELFF.

The gene calls are TRBV5-1 and TRBJ2-1, with 7 bases fitting TRBD2. Germline V gene sequence: CDR1 SGHRS, CDR2 YFSETQ. This CDR3 contains 16 residues. J was trimmed by 2 bases and V by 5 bases; bases with no gene match: 10. For the CDR3, the DNA is TGCGCCAGCAGGAGGGCGGGAGCTGAGACCTACAATGAGCAGTTCTTC. It translates to CASRRAGAETYNEQFF.

The CDR3 loop reads CASTASGGSGELFF. Here the CDR3 DNA reads TGTGCCAGCACGGCTAGCGGGGGGTCCGGGGAGCTGTTTTTT. V gene TRBV9 combines with J gene TRBJ2-2; 11 nucleotides align to TRBD2. Germline V gene sequence: CDR1 SGDLS, CDR2 YYNGEE. Losses at the gene ends were 6 bases for V and 6 bases for J; bases not matched to a gene: 4. This CDR3 spans 14 amino acids.

This chain links TRBV5-1 with TRBJ2-7; 14 bases line up with TRBD2. V lost 5 bases, J lost 6 bases, and 7 bases stayed unmatched. This CDR3 spans 15 amino acids. Germline CDR1 SGHRS, CDR2 YFSETQ. The CDR3 protein is CASRQGLAGAIEQYF. CDR3 DNA: TGCGCCAGCAGACAGGGACTAGCGGGGGCGATCGAGCAGTACTTC.

V is TRBV4-1 and J is TRBJ2-5; weak D call: TRBD1 (7 bases). V was clipped by 3 bases and J by 4 bases, with 15 bases between them. Germline V lookup: CDR1 MGHRA, CDR2 YSYEKL. The CDR3 runs to 15 residues. CDR3 sequence: CASSHPPQGGETQYF. In DNA form, the CDR3 reads TGCGCCAGCAGCCACCCTCCTCAGGGGGGAGAGACCCAGTACTTC.

This chain connects TRBV27 to TRBJ2-2; TRBD1 matches 7 bases. Germline values: CDR1 MNHEY, CDR2 SMNVEV (reference sequence). V shed 7 bases, J shed 4 bases, and the junction held 9 bases outside the gene matches. The CDR3 covers 15 residues. CDR3 coding DNA: TGTGCCAGCAACAAACAGGGGTACGGCACCGGGGAGCTGTTTTTT. Protein product: CASNKQGYGTGELFF.

The CDR3 region has the DNA TGCGCCAGCAGCTGGGACAGGGTACAGGGAAACACCATATATTTT. It yields the protein CASSWDRVQGNTIYF. The chain uses TRBV5-1 and TRBJ1-3; 9 nucleotides agree with TRBD1. V shed 3 bases and J 4 bases; nucleotides not matched to a gene: 5. The germline V gene has CDR1 SGHRS and CDR2 YFSETQ. This CDR3 spans 15 amino acids.

This clone has just one count. This chain links TRBV6-5 with TRBJ2-1, with 11 bases matching TRBD2. The CDR3 length is 16 residues. Trimming at V came to 4 bases and at J to 7 bases, leaving 9 bases not matched to a gene. Germline V gives CDR1 MNHEY, CDR2 SVGAGI. CDR3 amino acids: CASSSGSSGGINEQFF. The DNA for the CDR3 is TGTGCCAGCAGTTCAGGATCTAGCGGGGGGATAAATGAGCAGTTCTTC.

V and J are TRBV19 and TRBJ2-7, with D possibly matching TRBD1 (6 bases). V dropped 7 bases and J dropped 3 bases, with 13 bases sitting between them. Germline V gene lookup returns CDR1 LNHDA and CDR2 SQIVND (reference sequence). The CDR3 covers 13 residues. The CDR3 region is CASTDRTNYEQYF. Written as DNA, the CDR3 is TGTGCCAGTACAGACAGGACAAACTACGAGCAGTACTTC.

The gene calls are TRBV7-3 and TRBJ2-1; 7 bases align to TRBD2. Looked up from germline, CDR1 is SGHTA and CDR2 is FQGTGA. J gave up 8 bases and V 6 bases, and 16 bases lay outside the gene matches. The CDR3 has 16 residues. CDR3 sequence reads: CASSSIGGIGLDEQFF. In DNA form, the CDR3 reads TGTGCCAGCAGTTCAATCGGGGGGATCGGCTTGGATGAGCAGTTCTTC.

The chain employs TRBV12-2 and TRBJ1-2; the table's D call TRBD1 went unverified against the DNA. TRBV12-2 is tagged as a pseudogene. The CDR3 runs to 17 residues. Here the CDR3 DNA reads TGTGCAAGTCGCTTAAATCGGTCACGTGGGCACCCGTATGGCTACACCTTC. Its protein is CASRLNRSRGHPYGYTF.

This clone showed up just a few times. The rearrangement joins TRBV2 to TRBJ2-7, with a possible D match to TRBD2 (6 bases). Germline lookup yields CDR1 SNHLY and CDR2 FYNNEI. The CDR3 consists of 13 residues. V was cut by 7 bases and J by 2 bases, with 12 bases left in between. Written as DNA, the CDR3 is TGTGCCAGCAAGGGAGGAATCACCTACGAGCAGTACTTC. This encodes CASKGGITYEQYF.

In DNA form, the CDR3 reads TGTGCCAGCAAAAATCGGGTCTACAATGAGCAGTTCTTC. This sequence encodes CASKNRVYNEQFF. J is TRBJ2-1 and V is TRBV21-1; TRBD2 reflects the table's D call only, with no check against the DNA. TRBV21-1 counts as a pseudogene. The CDR3 spans 13 residues.

The chain uses TRBV9 and TRBJ1-1, with D unresolved. Deletions cut 0 bases from V and 7 bases from J, with 13 bases between. The CDR3 has 14 residues. Germline CDR1 SGDLS, CDR2 YYNGEE. This CDR3 reads CASSVGGSAVEAFF. CDR3 DNA sequence: TGTGCCAGCAGCGTAGGCGGCAGCGCGGTTGAAGCTTTCTTT.

The chain carries TRBV19 and TRBJ2-2; 9 positions agree with TRBD1. CDR3 length: 14 residues. J gave up 8 bases and V 9 bases, and 10 bases lay outside the gene matches. Germline CDR1 LNHDA, CDR2 SQIVND (reference sequence). CDR3 amino acids: CASTGTGYVGELFF. DNA of the CDR3: TGTGCCAGCACCGGGACAGGGTACGTGGGGGAGCTGTTTTTT.

The genes are TRBV7-9 and TRBJ1-2; possibly TRBD1 for D (6 bases). V lost 7 bases, J lost 6 bases, and 15 bases lay in between. CDR3 size: 13 residues. The germline V gene has CDR1 SEHNR and CDR2 FQNEAQ (reference sequence). CDR3 sequence: CASINSGAHGYTF. In DNA, the CDR3 is TGTGCCAGCATCAACTCAGGGGCCCATGGCTACACCTTC.

The chain combines TRBV5-5 with TRBJ1-1, with D maybe TRBD1 (5 bases). V lost 4 bases, J lost 4 bases, and 11 bases lay in between. CDR1 is SGHKS, CDR2 YYEKEE, per germline (reference sequence). The CDR3 totals 13 residues. The CDR3 DNA reads as TGTGCCAGCAGCGCCAGGGTGAGCACTGAAGCTTTCTTT. Amino acid sequence: CASSARVSTEAFF.

The V call is TRBV7-9, the J call TRBJ1-5; D gene ambiguous. Per the germline V gene, CDR1 is SEHNR and CDR2 is FQNEAQ (reference sequence). The length of the CDR3 is 15 residues. The V end was cut by 4 bases, the J end by 1 base, with 11 bases between. For the CDR3, the DNA is TGTGCCAGCAGCTCGGGAGAAGGAAGCAATCAGCCCCAGCATTTT. Translation: CASSSGEGSNQPQHF. Together with reference TRBV7-9 and TRBJ1-5, the CDR3 gives the full variable domain: DTGVSQNPRHKITKRGQNVTFRCDPISEHNRLYWYRQTLGQGPEFLTYFQNEAQLEKSRLLSDRFSAERPKGSFSTLEIQRTEQGDSAMYLCASSSGEGSNQPQHFGDGTRLSIL.

This rearrangement joins TRBV4-1 to TRBJ2-7; a weak D match, TRBD2 (6 bases). Between the trimmed V and J ends, which lost 6 bases and 4 bases, there was a span of 16 bases. The CDR3 runs 14 residues. Germline V lookup: CDR1 MGHRA, CDR2 YSYEKL. The CDR3 reads CASSYRDSRYEQYF. CDR3 DNA: TGCGCCAGCAGTTACCGGGACTCACGATACGAGCAGTACTTC.

The chain uses TRBV5-4 and TRBJ2-7, with D maybe TRBD1 (6 bases). Per germline, CDR1 SGHNT and CDR2 YYREEE (reference sequence). CDR3 size: 15 residues. The V end was cut by 6 bases, the J end by 2 bases, with 18 bases between. CDR3 loop: CASTQSQGSAYEQYF. In DNA form, the CDR3 reads TGTGCCAGCACCCAGTCACAGGGATCGGCCTACGAGCAGTACTTC.

This chain connects TRBV28 to TRBJ2-2; 8 nucleotides agree with TRBD2. V lost 1 base to trimming and J lost 7 bases; unmatched junction nucleotides: 8. The length of the CDR3 is 16 residues. Germline lookup yields CDR1 MDHEN and CDR2 SYDVKM. CDR3 in DNA: TGTGCCAGCAGTTTATACGGGAGGGCCTTTGGCGGGGAGCTGTTTTTT. Protein: CASSLYGRAFGGELFF.

The V and J genes are TRBV28 and TRBJ1-4; D is possibly TRBD1 (5 bases). The germline V gene has CDR1 MDHEN and CDR2 SYDVKM. This CDR3 contains 13 residues. The V and J ends lost 4 bases and 6 bases respectively, with 9 bases between them. The CDR3 DNA follows: TGTGCCAGCAGTTCTAGGGGATATGAAAAACTGTTTTTT. Residues: CASSSRGYEKLFF. Supplemented by reference TRBV28 and TRBJ1-4, the full variable domain reads DVKVTQSSRYLVKRTGEKVFLECVQDMDHENMFWYRQDPGLGLRLIYFSYDVKMKEKGDIPEGYSVSREKKERFSLILESASTNQTSMYLCASSSRGYEKLFFGSGTQLSVL.

This chain joins TRBV11-3 and TRBJ1-1; 8 bases match TRBD1. There are 14 residues in the CDR3. J gave up 4 bases and V 5 bases, and 6 bases lay outside the gene matches. Germline loops: CDR1 SGHNT, CDR2 YENEEA. CDR3: CASSQDRVATEAFF. The CDR3 nucleotides are TGTGCCAGCAGCCAGGACAGGGTGGCCACTGAAGCTTTCTTT.

A single count supports this clone. The chain has TRBV10-3 and TRBJ2-5; D might be TRBD2 (6 bases). CDR3 size: 14 residues. V was shortened by 5 bases and J by 2 bases, with 12 bases between the two germline ends. Germline V lookup: CDR1 ENHRY, CDR2 SYGVKD. Here the CDR3 reads CAISRSAGQETQYF. CDR3 in DNA: TGTGCCATCAGTAGGTCGGCGGGGCAAGAGACCCAGTACTTC.

The V gene is TRBV7-6, the J gene TRBJ1-4; TRBD1 aligns across 7 bases. Germline assignment: CDR1 SGHVS and CDR2 FNYEAQ. V lost 2 bases, J lost 6 bases, and 9 bases stayed unmatched. The CDR3 consists of 16 residues. As DNA, the CDR3 is TGTGCCAGCAGCTTAAGACAGGGAAAGATTGATGAAAAACTGTTTTTT. This codes for CASSLRQGKIDEKLFF.

The CDR3: CASSLEGGTNEKLFF. The CDR3, as DNA: TGTGCCAGCAGCTTAGAAGGCGGTACTAATGAAAAACTGTTTTTT. This chain connects TRBV7-8 to TRBJ1-4; unclear D gene. V was cut by 1 base and J by 2 bases, with 8 bases left in between. This CDR3 region has 15 residues. Germline CDR1 reads SGHVS; CDR2 reads FQNEAQ.

The chain combines TRBV6-5 with TRBJ1-2; tentative D call: TRBD1 (5 bases). CDR1 and CDR2 from the germline V gene are MNHEY and SVGAGI. The CDR3 sequence is 11 residues long. Trimming took off 8 bases at V and 8 bases at J, with 12 bases between the two ends. The CDR3 nucleotides read TGTGCCAGCGGGGGGACCAACGGCTACACCTTC. It is translated as CASGGTNGYTF.

The chain couples TRBV5-1 to TRBJ2-3; TRBD1 is a possible D gene (5 bases). The CDR3 totals 19 residues. Trimming cost V 3 bases and J 2 bases, with 25 bases left between them. The germline V gene has CDR1 SGHRS and CDR2 YFSETQ. This CDR3 reads CASSSGKATSPISTDTQYF. In DNA, the CDR3 is TGCGCCAGCAGCTCAGGGAAGGCCACGTCCCCGATTTCCACAGATACGCAGTATTTT.

V gene TRBV5-5 combines with J gene TRBJ2-3, with D perhaps matching TRBD2 (6 bases). Germline assignment: CDR1 SGHKS and CDR2 YYEKEE (reference sequence). The CDR3 length is 13 residues. Trimming took 5 bases from V and 3 from J, leaving 10 bases between them. CDR3 in amino acids: CASRTAGTDTQYF. The CDR3, as DNA: TGTGCCAGCAGAACTGCGGGGACAGATACGCAGTATTTT.

This chain connects TRBV28 to TRBJ2-7; 8 bases align to TRBD1. Trimming removed 3 bases from V and 3 bases from J; junction bases left unmatched: 7. The CDR3 loop spans 15 amino acids. Germline V lookup: CDR1 MDHEN, CDR2 SYDVKM. The CDR3 DNA reads as TGTGCCAGCAGTTTGGGGCAGGGGGCGAACTACGAGCAGTACTTC. This codes for CASSLGQGANYEQYF.

The CDR3 sequence is CASSLLLAGADTQYF. CDR3 DNA: TGTGCCAGCAGCTTACTGCTAGCGGGGGCAGATACGCAGTATTTT. The chain carries TRBV7-8 and TRBJ2-3; 10 bases agree with TRBD2. CDR1 and CDR2 (germline): SGHVS, FQNEAQ. This CDR3 has 15 amino acids. The trim removed 2 bases at V and 4 bases at J, leaving 3 bases unmatched.

This clone was seen only once. The CDR3 sequence: CASSLNDGGVGPKYEQYF. CDR3 coding DNA: TGTGCCAGCAGTTTAAACGATGGCGGGGTTGGGCCCAAATACGAGCAGTACTTC. The chain recombines TRBV27 with TRBJ2-7, with D tentatively TRBD2 (6 bases). The CDR3 totals 18 residues. Trimming pared 2 bases from V and 4 bases from J, leaving 24 bases between. Germline V lookup: CDR1 MNHEY, CDR2 SMNVEV (reference sequence).